This TCR beta chain was found in a study of T cell responses to AZD1222 COVID-19 vaccine. Trimming took 5 bases from V and 5 from J; bases not matched to a gene: 10. CDR1 is MDHEN and CDR2 is SYDVKM in the germline V gene. CDR3 length: 15 residues. Study outcomes and limitations: All repertoire sampling was performed exclusively after the peak T cell response. Increased Spike-specific TCR breadth and depth were observed after two AZD1222 doses.

The data were produced by immunoSEQ multiplex PCR, yet TCRdb's version contains in-frame clones alone and is incomplete. The table has 95,000 to 100,000 clones, around 84% seen once. As to this clone: Antigen unknown.

The starting material was peripheral blood, obtained on day 0 of AZD1222 vaccination. This TCR came from an adult in good health. The V and J genes are TRBV28 and TRBJ2-7; TRBD1 aligns across 9 bases. The CDR3 loop is CASSPLDRGWDEQYF. The CDR3 bases are TGTGCCAGCAGTCCTCTAGACAGGGGGTGGGACGAGCAGTACTTC.